Reported below is one T cell receptor (beta chain). The target antigen is unknown. The V gene's germline CDR1 is SGDLS and CDR2 YYNGEE. The CDR3 is 14 amino acids. The V end was cut by 0 bases, the J end by 3 bases, with 7 bases between. The sample comes from a study of OX40 agonist ivuxolimab in advanced cancers. On the study more broadly: Of the participants, more than 35% had some prior anti-PD-1, anti-PD-L1 or anti-CTLA-4 therapy, which was allowed. Partial responses were achieved by three patients, of whom one had hepatocellular carcinoma and two had cutaneous melanoma. General observations from the study: CD8+ T cells showed, on average, more clonal expansion than CD4+ cells. At 0.1 to 3.0 mg/kg, CD4+ and CD8+ blood T cells expanded clonally by week 6.

The repertoire was sequenced with immunoSEQ multiplex PCR; TCRdb's copy has only in-frame clones and lacks some. The repertoire holds tens of thousands of clones, with roughly nine tenths as singletons. The clonotype was recovered from an adult with an advanced solid tumor such as melanoma, head and neck, liver or kidney cancer. This specimen was CD4+ or CD8+ T cells sorted from blood, taken in a trial of the OX40 agonist ivuxolimab. The genes are TRBV9 and TRBJ1-5; D gene ambiguous. The CDR3 loop is CASSVEGINQPQHF. The CDR3 DNA follows: TGTGCCAGCAGCGTAGAAGGGATCAATCAGCCCCAGCATTTT. Full variable domain (missing parts from reference TRBV9 and TRBJ1-5): DSGVTQTPKHLITATGQRVTLRCSPRSGDLSVYWYQQSLDQGLQFLIQYYNGEERAKGNILERFSAQQFPDLHSELNLSSLELGDSALYFCASSVEGINQPQHFGDGTRLSIL.